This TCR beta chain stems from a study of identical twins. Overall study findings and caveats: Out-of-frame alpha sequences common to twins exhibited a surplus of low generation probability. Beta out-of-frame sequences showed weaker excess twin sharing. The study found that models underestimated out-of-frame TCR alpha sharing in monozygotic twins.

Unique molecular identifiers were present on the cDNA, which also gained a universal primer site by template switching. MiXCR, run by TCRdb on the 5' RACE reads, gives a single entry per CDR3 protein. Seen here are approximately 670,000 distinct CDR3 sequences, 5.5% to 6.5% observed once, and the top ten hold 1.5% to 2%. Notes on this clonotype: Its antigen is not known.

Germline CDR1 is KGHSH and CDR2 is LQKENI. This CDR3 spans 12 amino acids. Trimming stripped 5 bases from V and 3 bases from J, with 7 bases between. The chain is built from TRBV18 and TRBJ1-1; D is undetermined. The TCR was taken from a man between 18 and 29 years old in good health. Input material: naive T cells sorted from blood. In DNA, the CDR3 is TGTGCCAGCTCAGCCTCGGACACTGAAGCTTTCTTT. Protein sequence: CASSASDTEAFF.